The clone carrying this T cell receptor beta chain was detected many times. Its target is unknown. This sample was included in a study of sequential checkpoint blockade in melanoma. Study-level results: PD-L1 staining and CD8+ counts, not mutational load, tracked tumor T-cell clonality. Pretreatment TIL clonality tracked with response in the nivolumab-first arm.

Sample treatment: randomized to nivolumab then ipilimumab (arm A) or the reverse (arm B). Trimming shortened V by 3 bases and J by 0 bases, and 15 bases separated the two germline ends. The CDR3 is 16 residues long. CDR1 is SGHNT, CDR2 YENEEA, per germline. Assay: immunoSEQ multiplex PCR; the TCRdb copy retains only in-frame clones and omits some. Of under 15,000 clones listed, roughly a fifth were seen once; the top ten hold about 7%. The clonotype comes from a human donor with melanoma. This chain connects TRBV11-3 to TRBJ2-7; D perhaps matches TRBD2 (6 bases). Sequenced material: tumor tissue (inferred from file names), taken from a patient given nivolumab and ipilimumab in sequence. CDR3 coding DNA: TGTGCCAGCAGCTTGGGTCTAGGGAGGAGCTCCTACGAGCAGTACTTC. Its protein product is CASSLGLGRSSYEQYF.